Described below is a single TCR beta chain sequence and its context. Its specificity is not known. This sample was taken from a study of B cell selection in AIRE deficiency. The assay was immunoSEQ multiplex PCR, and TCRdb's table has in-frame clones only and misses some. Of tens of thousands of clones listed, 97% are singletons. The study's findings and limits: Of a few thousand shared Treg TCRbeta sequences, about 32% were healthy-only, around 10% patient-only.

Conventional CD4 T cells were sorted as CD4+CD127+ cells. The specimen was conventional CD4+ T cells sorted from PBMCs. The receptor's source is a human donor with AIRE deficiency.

As DNA, the CDR3 is TGTGCCAGCAGCATCAGGGTAGAGCCCCTCCACTTT. Residues: CASSIRVEPLHF. The chain uses TRBV7-2 and TRBJ1-6; a possible D gene is TRBD1 (5 bases). V lost 5 bases to trimming and J lost 13 bases, with 12 bases between them. The CDR3 sequence is 12 residues long. CDR1 and CDR2 (germline): SGHTA, FQGNSA.